The rows below give T cell receptor beta chains drawn from one sample of a study of T-cell reconstitution after alpha-beta-depleted transplantation in children. TCRdb called the PCR reads again in MiXCR, with one record for every CDR3 protein. The data show about 510,000 distinct CDR3 sequences, about an eighth seen once. The sample here was PBMCs, mostly from graft donor cells, taken 180 days after TCRalphabeta/CD19-depleted stem cell transplant. These receptors all stem from a female patient aged 2-9 years who had a stem cell transplant for aplastic anemia, so the T cells may come from the graft donor. The CDR3 runs from the conserved cysteine through the conserved F or W. The order of the fields is CDR3 DNA, CDR3 protein, D gene, J gene, V gene, clone size. The D gene is left open where the match is weak. Only part of the rows carry a size: once, few, many, or a class if the clone is expanded.

DNA: TGTGCCAGCAGCTTGGCCCTCCAAGTAGCCAAAAACATTCAGTACTTC; CDR3: CASSLALQVAKNIQYF; D: -; J: TRBJ2-4; V: TRBV5-6; size: many
DNA: TGTGCCAGCAGCCCGGACAGCCAAGGGTACGCCGGGGAGCTGTTTTTT; CDR3: CASSPDSQGYAGELFF; D: -; J: TRBJ2-2; V: TRBV12-3/TRBV12-4; size: -
DNA: TGTGCCACCAGCCCAAGGGAGGTTGTTGAGCAGTTCTTC; CDR3: CATSPREVVEQFF; D: -; J: TRBJ2-1; V: TRBV15; size: few
DNA: TGTGCCACCAGTGAGGCTCGGACAGCTAGCAATCAGCCCCAGCATTTT; CDR3: CATSEARTASNQPQHF; D: -; J: TRBJ1-5; V: TRBV24-1; size: few
DNA: TGTGCCAGCAGTGCCCGCGGGAGGCCCTGGTACATCTACGAGCAGTACTTC; CDR3: CASSARGRPWYIYEQYF; D: TRBD2; J: TRBJ2-7; V: TRBV2; size: many
DNA: TGTGCCAGCAGTTTAGGGCCAGGGCTTTACGAGCAGTACTTC; CDR3: CASSLGPGLYEQYF; D: -; J: TRBJ2-7; V: TRBV12-3/TRBV12-4; size: many
DNA: TGCAGTGCTAGAGATCATTACGGGACTAGCGGGAGCCTAAATGAGCAGTTCTTC; CDR3: CSARDHYGTSGSLNEQFF; D: TRBD2; J: TRBJ2-1; V: TRBV20-1; size: -
DNA: TGTGCCATCAGTGACCTTTGGGGGGACAGGAGGAACACTGAAGCTTTCTTT; CDR3: CAISDLWGDRRNTEAFF; D: TRBD1; J: TRBJ1-1; V: TRBV10-3; size: -
DNA: TGTGCCAGCAGGCCGGAGGGGGTGTATATAGTTTTGGATGATTCACCCCTCCACTTT; CDR3: CASRPEGVYIVLDDSPLHF; D: -; J: TRBJ1-6; V: TRBV6-1; size: few
DNA: TGTGCCAGCAGCTTTGTGGCGGGGGAAGAGACCCAGTACTTC; CDR3: CASSFVAGEETQYF; D: -; J: TRBJ2-5; V: TRBV12-1; size: few
DNA: TGTGCCAGCAGTTCGAACCGGAACAGGGGAGATAGGACAGATACGCAGTATTTT; CDR3: CASSSNRNRGDRTDTQYF; D: TRBD1; J: TRBJ2-3; V: TRBV6-5; size: -
DNA: TGTGCCAGCTCACCACCAGGGACAGCGAGGAATTCACCCCTCCACTTT; CDR3: CASSPPGTARNSPLHF; D: TRBD1; J: TRBJ1-6; V: TRBV18; size: few
DNA: TGTGCCAGCAGCTGCCGACATGACACTGAAGCTTTCTTT; CDR3: CASSCRHDTEAFF; D: -; J: TRBJ1-1; V: TRBV11-1; size: -
DNA: TGTGCCAGCAGCCCGTTGAGTACGCGGGGGGGATTTGGCTACACCTTC; CDR3: CASSPLSTRGGFGYTF; D: -; J: TRBJ1-2; V: TRBV7-2; size: few
DNA: TGTGCCAGCAGCCCCAGGACAGGGGTCGACACTGAAGCTTTCTTT; CDR3: CASSPRTGVDTEAFF; D: TRBD1; J: TRBJ1-1; V: TRBV12-3/TRBV12-4; size: many
DNA: TGTGCCATCAAACTAGCGGGAAACAATGAGCAGTTCTTC; CDR3: CAIKLAGNNEQFF; D: TRBD2; J: TRBJ2-1; V: TRBV10-3; size: few
DNA: TGTGCCAGCAACAGGGATTACCACGAGCAGTACTTC; CDR3: CASNRDYHEQYF; D: -; J: TRBJ2-7; V: TRBV12-3/TRBV12-4; size: many
DNA: TGTGCCAGCAGCTTCGCCGTAACAGGAGCGTTGAACTACGAGCAGTACTTC; CDR3: CASSFAVTGALNYEQYF; D: -; J: TRBJ2-7; V: TRBV7-2; size: few
DNA: TGCAGTGCTAGTAGGACTAGCGGGAGGAACATTCAGTACTTC; CDR3: CSASRTSGRNIQYF; D: TRBD2; J: TRBJ2-4; V: TRBV20-1; size: -
DNA: TGCGCCAGCAGCTTGGTAGTCGGACTAGCGGGAGGGCCTAAAGATACGCAGTATTTT; CDR3: CASSLVVGLAGGPKDTQYF; D: TRBD2; J: TRBJ2-3; V: TRBV5-1; size: many
DNA: TGTGTCTCGACGGATAGCCCGTTCGAGCAGTACTTC; CDR3: CVSTDSPFEQYF; D: -; J: TRBJ2-7; V: TRBV28; size: few
DNA: TGCAGTGCTATCCTTGGGACTCTCTTCTACAATGAGCAGTTCTTC; CDR3: CSAILGTLFYNEQFF; D: -; J: TRBJ2-1; V: TRBV20-1; size: once
DNA: TGTGCCAGCAGTCCGGGCCCGGACCCCTACGAGCAGTACTTC; CDR3: CASSPGPDPYEQYF; D: -; J: TRBJ2-7; V: TRBV27; size: many
DNA: TGTGCCAGCAGCCAAGAGGCGGGAGAGTCCTACAATGAGCAGTTCTTC; CDR3: CASSQEAGESYNEQFF; D: TRBD2; J: TRBJ2-1; V: TRBV4-2; size: -
DNA: TGTGCCAGCAGCCTCAGGGGGCTTGGCTACACCTTC; CDR3: CASSLRGLGYTF; D: TRBD1; J: TRBJ1-2; V: TRBV28; size: once
DNA: TGTGCCAGCAGTTCCCCGTCGCTTCTTGGCGGGAGGGCCGTAGATACGCAGTATTTT; CDR3: CASSSPSLLGGRAVDTQYF; D: TRBD2; J: TRBJ2-3; V: TRBV12-3/TRBV12-4; size: -
DNA: TGCGCCAGCAGCCCAGAACCGGGACACACGAACACCGGGGAGCTGTTTTTT; CDR3: CASSPEPGHTNTGELFF; D: -; J: TRBJ2-2; V: TRBV4-3; size: -
DNA: TGCAGTGCTTTCCTTAGCGGGAGGGAGGGTGAGCAGTTCTTC; CDR3: CSAFLSGREGEQFF; D: TRBD2; J: TRBJ2-1; V: TRBV20-1; size: -
DNA: TGTGCCAGCAGTGCCGTTCCTAGGGTCCTGCTTAATTCACCCCTCCACTTT; CDR3: CASSAVPRVLLNSPLHF; D: -; J: TRBJ1-6; V: TRBV28; size: many
DNA: TGTGCCAGCAGCCCCTCCGGGACTAGACTTTGGGAGACCCAGTACTTC; CDR3: CASSPSGTRLWETQYF; D: TRBD2; J: TRBJ2-5; V: TRBV3-1; size: -
DNA: TGTGCCAGCAGCCAACCCGGCTATGGCTACACCTTC; CDR3: CASSQPGYGYTF; D: -; J: TRBJ1-2; V: TRBV3-1; size: -
DNA: TGCGCCAGCAGCTTGCCTTTCCAGGATTCCTACGAGCAGTACTTC; CDR3: CASSLPFQDSYEQYF; D: -; J: TRBJ2-7; V: TRBV5-1; size: few
DNA: TGTGCCAGCAGCGTACTAGCGGGACCAGGGAACAATGAGCAGTTCTTC; CDR3: CASSVLAGPGNNEQFF; D: TRBD2; J: TRBJ2-1; V: TRBV9; size: -
DNA: TGTGCCAGCAGTGAATCCCTAGGCAGGGGGCTGAGTGAGCAGTACTTC; CDR3: CASSESLGRGLSEQYF; D: TRBD1; J: TRBJ2-7; V: TRBV25-1; size: many
DNA: TGTGCCAGCAGCCAAGGACCGAGGACAGCTTATAGCAATCAGCCCCAGCATTTT; CDR3: CASSQGPRTAYSNQPQHF; D: -; J: TRBJ1-5; V: TRBV3-1; size: few
DNA: TGTGCCAGCGCCGAAGGTGGGGGCTACACCTTC; CDR3: CASAEGGGYTF; D: -; J: TRBJ1-2; V: TRBV12-3/TRBV12-4; size: -
DNA: TGTGCCAGCAGCCAAGACAGGGGGCGCACGGATTCACCCCTCCACTTT; CDR3: CASSQDRGRTDSPLHF; D: TRBD1; J: TRBJ1-6; V: TRBV3-1; size: -
DNA: TGTGCCAGCAGCTTTACAGGGAGCACTAATGAAAAACTGTTTTTT; CDR3: CASSFTGSTNEKLFF; D: -; J: TRBJ1-4; V: TRBV11-2; size: -
DNA: TGTGCCAGCAGCTTAGTACCGACTACCGGGGAGCTGTTTTTT; CDR3: CASSLVPTTGELFF; D: -; J: TRBJ2-2; V: TRBV7-2; size: few
DNA: TGTGCCAGCAGCCCCACCGGGACGGTTACCTACGAGCAGTACTTC; CDR3: CASSPTGTVTYEQYF; D: -; J: TRBJ2-7; V: TRBV28; size: many
DNA: TGCGCCAGCAGCCCTGCGGACAGGGAATCCTACGAGCAGTACTTC; CDR3: CASSPADRESYEQYF; D: TRBD1; J: TRBJ2-7; V: TRBV5-1; size: -
DNA: TGTGCCAGCAGCTTAGGAATGGTGGCTAAGAACACTGAAGCTTTCTTT; CDR3: CASSLGMVAKNTEAFF; D: -; J: TRBJ1-1; V: TRBV11-2; size: many
DNA: TGTGCCAGCAGTCTTCTCCTGTCCGCAACTAATGAAAAACTGTTTTTT; CDR3: CASSLLLSATNEKLFF; D: -; J: TRBJ1-4; V: TRBV7-2; size: few
DNA: TGCGCCAGCAGCCAGCCGTTACCGGGACAGGGACTGGGGAAAGCTTTCTTT; CDR3: CASSQPLPGQGLGKAFF; D: TRBD1; J: TRBJ1-1; V: TRBV4-1; size: -
DNA: TGTGCCAGCAGGCGAGGGACAGGGGGCGGGAGAATCGGTTCACCCCTCCACTTT; CDR3: CASRRGTGGGRIGSPLHF; D: TRBD1; J: TRBJ1-6; V: TRBV6-1; size: -
DNA: TGTGCCAGTGGAAACAGGGAGCCTAACTATGGCTACACCTTC; CDR3: CASGNREPNYGYTF; D: -; J: TRBJ1-2; V: TRBV12-3/TRBV12-4; size: few
DNA: TGTGCCAGCAGGGGGGGCCGCACAGATACGCAGTATTTT; CDR3: CASRGGRTDTQYF; D: -; J: TRBJ2-3; V: TRBV11-1; size: many
DNA: TGTGCCAGCAGCTTTTTGACCCTCACGGGGAACACTGAAGCTTTCTTT; CDR3: CASSFLTLTGNTEAFF; D: -; J: TRBJ1-1; V: TRBV7-9; size: few
DNA: TGTGCCAGCAGTTTACCAGGGACAGGGGTCCGGTTGTTCTTC; CDR3: CASSLPGTGVRLFF; D: TRBD1; J: TRBJ2-1; V: TRBV28; size: few
DNA: TGTGCCACCAGCCTAGGACAGAGCTCCTACAATGAGCAGTTCTTC; CDR3: CATSLGQSSYNEQFF; D: -; J: TRBJ2-1; V: TRBV15; size: many